The T cell receptor (beta chain) under discussion was sequenced for a study of blood T cell repertoires in COVID-19. Overall study: The analysed material was cDNA or gDNA that came from T cells, B-cell-depleted T cells, or PBMCs.

Assay used: immunoSEQ multiplex PCR; TCRdb lists only in-frame clones, some missing. This sample has about 55,000 clones, with 85% to 90% found just once. CDR1 GTSNPN and CDR2 SVGIG come from the germline V gene (reference sequence). Trimming removed 0 bases at V and 0 bases at J, with 12 bases between. The CDR3 contains 17 residues. The sequence came from a human donor in a cohort sampled during active COVID-19. The sample was peripheral blood. The chain uses TRBV30 and TRBJ1-6; D uncertain. CDR3 amino acids: CAWSVPGESSYNSPLHF. The CDR3 nucleotides are TGTGCCTGGAGTGTACCTGGGGAGAGCTCCTATAATTCACCCCTCCACTTT.